This T cell receptor (beta chain) was identified in a study of CD8+ T cells in alopecia areata. Overall study: Those treated were given oral tofacitinib at 5 to 10 mg twice daily. Tofacitinib treatment spanned 6 to 18 months, with 6 months off drug afterward. Whole-study results and caveats: Patients showed less clear TCR sequence sharing than mice, possibly partly because of HLA diversity.

As the sequencing template, cDNA was produced by extracting RNA and reverse transcribing it. TCRdb's copy holds only in-frame clones and misses some; the assay was immunoSEQ multiplex PCR. The sample lists some 150,000 clones; about 88% were seen once. A word on this clone: Its antigen is as yet unknown.

Indicated treatment: oral pan-JAK inhibitor, 5-10 mg twice daily. From PBMCs, CD4+ and CD8+ T cells were sorted. The material sequenced was CD8+ T cells sorted from blood, taken at week 4, from a patient treated with tofacitinib. The clonotype comes from a human donor with alopecia areata.

In DNA form, the CDR3 reads TGTGCCAGCAGACCTCGGACAGGAGGGGAGACCCAGTACTTC. Protein sequence: CASRPRTGGETQYF. This chain links TRBV6-5 with TRBJ2-5; maybe TRBD1 (7 bases). CDR1 is MNHEY and CDR2 is SVGAGI in the germline V gene. The V and J ends lost 6 bases and 5 bases respectively, with 16 bases between them. This CDR3 is built from 14 residues.